This TCR beta chain is from a study of blood T cell repertoires in COVID-19. Study as a whole: The United States, Italy and Spain were the sources of the acute and convalescent COVID-19 samples.

Participants were aged roughly 18 to 90 years from more than 20 US areas. Germline V CDR1 and CDR2: SEHNR, FQNEAQ (reference sequence). This CDR3 is 14 amino acids long. V shed 5 bases and J shed 1 base, with 11 bases lying between them. Assay: immunoSEQ multiplex PCR; the TCRdb copy retains only in-frame clones and omits some. The table shows some 410,000 clones, with around nine tenths occurring only once. This chain links TRBV7-9 with TRBJ1-1, with TRBD1 as a possible D gene (6 bases). The sequenced sample consisted of PBMCs or T cells enriched from blood (not recorded which). This receptor was obtained from a woman aged 30 to 39 with acute COVID-19. The CDR3 nucleotides read TGTGCCAGCAGCATGAAGACAGGGAACACTGAAGCTTTCTTT. Its translation is CASSMKTGNTEAFF.